Described below is a single T cell receptor (beta chain) sequence and its context. This sample was taken from a study of blood T cell repertoires in COVID-19. The overall study: COVID-19 samples collected from the United States, Italy and Spain covered acute and convalescent phases.

Sequencing was performed with immunoSEQ multiplex PCR; in TCRdb, only in-frame clones are kept and a portion is missing. The sample records 190,000 or so clones, around 90% being singletons. This CDR3 is 12 amino acids long. V lost 6 bases, J lost 5 bases, and 3 bases stayed unmatched. Sequencing was performed on peripheral blood. The rearrangement links TRBV12-3 or TRBV12-4 to TRBJ2-7; TRBD2 matches 8 bases. This TCR came from a man in his fifties or sixties with acute or convalescent COVID-19. DNA of the CDR3: TGTGCCAGCAGCCGACTAGCGAACGAGCAGTACTTC. Its translation: CASSRLANEQYF.